The 7 T cell receptor beta chains listed next were all sequenced from one sample in a study of vaccination effects on CD4 cells after COVID-19. The culture ran for about eleven days before CD4+ T cells were isolated. No antigens are known for them. Method: immunoSEQ multiplex PCR; TCRdb's copy keeps in-frame clones and lacks some. The sample comprises roughly 56,000 clones, about 80% of which are singletons, and roughly 3.2% rests with the top ten. The sequences come from CD4+ T cells from PBMCs cultured without peptide, collected before COVID-19 vaccination. Source of these receptors: a human donor who received a COVID-19 vaccine.

The chain uses TRBV10-3 and TRBJ2-5; D ambiguous. Trimming took 2 bases from V and 0 from J, leaving 7 bases between them. Germline values: CDR1 ENHRY, CDR2 SYGVKD. The length of the CDR3 is 14 residues. The CDR3 nucleotides are TGTGCCATCAGTGAGAAGTTGTACCAAGAGACCCAGTACTTC. Its protein is CAISEKLYQETQYF.

In its sample, this clone was seen a few times. This chain links TRBV2 with TRBJ1-3, with 10 positions matching TRBD1. The CDR3 runs to 14 residues. V dropped 8 bases and J dropped 6; count of bases not matched to a gene: 7. Germline-derived CDR1 and CDR2 are SNHLY and FYNNEI. The CDR3 loop reads CASLWDRGPNTIYF. The DNA of the CDR3 is TGTGCCAGCCTCTGGGACAGGGGCCCAAACACCATATATTTT.

The genes are TRBV6-5 and TRBJ2-5; weak D call: TRBD1 (6 bases). Trimming cost V 0 bases and J 5 bases, with 10 bases left between them. The CDR3 totals 14 residues. Germline V lookup: CDR1 MNHEY, CDR2 SVGAGI. The CDR3 bases are TGTGCCAGCAGTTACTCCCGACAGGCCGAGACCCAGTACTTC. Its protein is CASSYSRQAETQYF.

The chain joins TRBV5-6 to TRBJ2-1; 10 bases align to TRBD2. Germline CDR1 and CDR2: SGHDT and YYEEEE. The CDR3 totals 15 residues. V trimming: 2 bases; J trimming: 7 bases; junction bases outside the gene matches: 6. DNA of the CDR3: TGTGCCAGCAGCTTTATCAGCGGGGGGGCAAATGAGCAGTTCTTC. This codes for CASSFISGGANEQFF. Full variable domain (missing parts from reference TRBV5-6 and TRBJ2-1): DAGVTQSPTHLIKTRGQQVTLRCSPKSGHDTVSWYQQALGQGPQFIFQYYEEEERQRGNFPDRFSGHQFPNYSSELNVNALLLGDSALYLCASSFISGGANEQFFGPGTRLTVL.

This sequence joins TRBV15 and TRBJ2-7, with D maybe TRBD1 (6 bases). The V end lost 0 bases, the J end lost 4 bases, and 13 bases lay between the germline ends. The CDR3 runs 15 residues. Germline V gene lookup returns CDR1 LNHNV and CDR2 YYDKDF (reference sequence). The CDR3 sequence: CATSREGAGLYEQYV. The CDR3 DNA reads as TGTGCCACCAGCAGAGAGGGGGCAGGGCTGTACGAGCAGTACGTC.

The chain has TRBV4-2 and TRBJ1-5; no reliable D call. CDR1 is LGHNA and CDR2 is YNFKEQ in the germline V gene. This CDR3 region has 13 residues. The V and J ends lost 3 bases and 1 base respectively, with 4 bases between them. The CDR3 sequence: CASSQDSNQPQHF. The CDR3 region has the DNA TGTGCCAGCAGCCAGGACAGCAATCAGCCCCAGCATTTT.

Only a few counts were recorded for this clone. This chain joins TRBV19 and TRBJ1-2; 10 bases agree with TRBD1. Trimming removed 1 base from V and 2 bases from J; junction bases left unmatched: 4. CDR3 length: 16 amino acids. The germline gives CDR1 LNHDA, CDR2 SQIVND (reference sequence). This chain's CDR3 is CASSIVAGQGNYGYTF. CDR3 in DNA: TGTGCCAGTAGTATAGTTGCGGGACAGGGGAACTATGGCTACACCTTC. Based on the CDR3 plus reference TRBV19 and TRBJ1-2, the full variable domain is DGGITQSPKYLFRKEGQNVTLSCEQNLNHDAMYWYRQDPGQGLRLIYYSQIVNDFQKGDIAEGYSVSREKKESFPLTVTSAQKNPTAFYLCASSIVAGQGNYGYTFGSGTRLTVV.